This T cell receptor beta chain was found in a study of CXCR3-negative and CXCR3-positive naive CD8 T cells (dated by TCRdb to about 2019). Describing the broader study: In total, some 130 million TRB reads were obtained, corresponding to roughly 1.5 +/- 0.3 million reads per library. Data from some twelve donors, pooled across two independent experiments, went into the diversity and physicochemical repertoire analyses. TRBV-TRBJ cluster analysis included naive subsets from a handful of donors and memory cells from 3 donors. The study at large found these results: Both naive subsets had comparably high repertoire diversity, while memory CD8+ T cells had much lower repertoire diversity. Because CXCR3 expression was partially decreased after cryopreservation, freshly isolated PBMCs were used for most assays. TRBV-TRBJ usage was similar between naive CXCR3-negative and CXCR3-positive cells from the same donor, while memory cells showed distinct patterns. Surface CD5, linked to self-reactivity in mice, was comparable between naive subsets; TCR interaction strength was therefore also inferred from TRB CDR3 physicochemical properties. TRB CDR3s from CXCR3-positive naive cells showed higher hydrophobicity (lower Kidera factor 4), lower energy, and higher strength and volume indices than CXCR3-negative naive cells.

These reads were obtained on a NextSeq 550. The Human TCR Profiling Kit (MiLaboratory) was used to make UMI-labeled 5' RACE TRB cDNA libraries. cDNA synthesis used the entire amount of extracted RNA, and PCR amplification then used the entire amount of cDNA produced. Libraries were prepared in parallel with an identical number of PCR cycles. Concerning the study's data processing: With a minimum of two reads required per UMI, MIGEC and MiXCR pulled out about 49,000 +/- 11,000 unique UMI-labeled TRB cDNA molecules from each library. On average, each library contained about 40,000 +/- 10,000 functional in-frame TRB CDR3 nucleotide clonotypes without stop codons. After each sample was downsampled to 5000 UMI-labeled TRB molecules, VDJtools was used to calculate diversity metrics such as normalized Shannon-Wiener and Chao1. VDJtools computed clonotype-size-weighted physicochemical properties of the central five CDR3 residues: interaction energy, strength, volume and Kidera factor 4. Each entry corresponds to one CDR3 protein sequence from reads that TCRdb reprocessed, and DNA is not given. These V and J calls are TCRdb output, not the study's own analysis. This sample's table lists 150,000 or so distinct CDR3 sequences. 0.45% to 0.55% of the sample is taken by the ten largest.

CDR1 SQVTM and CDR2 ANQGSEA are derived from the germline V gene. Its CDR3 holds 19 amino acids, cysteine through phenylalanine. No DNA appears here. Regarding this clonotype: Its antigen remains undetermined.

For every CD8+ T cell subset, a few hundred thousand cells were flow-sorted straight into RLT lysis buffer, and each subset was sorted in triplicate. To keep memory contaminants out, a stringent definition of naive CD8+ T cells was applied: CD45RO-CCR7+CD27+CD95-. Peripheral blood mononuclear cells were isolated from buffy coats by standard density gradient centrifugation. A FACSAria III was used to flow-sort naive CXCR3-negative and CXCR3-positive CD8+ T cells. Total RNA was extracted from sorted cells with an RNeasy Mini Kit. The V and J genes are TRBV29-1 and TRBJ2-7; TCRdb gives TRBD2 as the D gene, but with no DNA this cannot be confirmed. Sequencing was done on a sample of naive CXCR3- CD8+ T cells from blood. The sample's cell subset or site label, in plain terms: CD45RO-CCR7+CD27+CD95- naive CD8+ T cells lacking CXCR3 (TNR3-). This clonotype was obtained from a human donor in good health. Some clones in this sample may be carry-over from other donors' samples. The CDR3 sequence is CSPLGSPGTPRRGLYEQYF.